The 20 T cell receptor beta chains reported below all come from one sample, sequenced in a study of T cells after yellow fever vaccination. Each CDR3 protein gets one entry after TCRdb re-called the 5' RACE reads with MiXCR. The table records more than 450,000 distinct CDR3 sequences, 21% of them present only once. The sequencing used PBMCs, collected about 21 days after the first yellow fever vaccination. The receptor set was obtained from a man aged 18 to 30 who received the YFV17D yellow fever vaccine.

The chain is built from TRBV5-1 and TRBJ2-5, with TRBD2 as a possible D gene (5 bases). There are 12 residues in the CDR3. The germline CDR1 and CDR2 sequences are SGHRS and YFSETQ. The ends were cut back, 3 bases at V and 5 bases at J, with 8 bases in the middle. The chain's CDR3 is CASSSERETQYF. CDR3 DNA: TGCGCCAGCAGCTCAGAGCGGGAGACCCAGTACTTC.

The chain combines TRBV9 with TRBJ2-5; D might be TRBD1 or TRBD2, each matching 6 bases. The CDR3 is 15 amino acids. CDR1 is SGDLS and CDR2 is YYNGEE in the germline V gene. Trimming shortened V by 3 bases and J by 5 bases, and 17 bases separated the two germline ends. As DNA, the CDR3 is TGTGCCAGCAGCGAGGGGGGCCTAACCGGTGAGACCCAGTACTTC. Amino acid sequence: CASSEGGLTGETQYF.

This clonotype turned up a few times. The rearrangement links TRBV18 to TRBJ2-5; TRBD1 is a possible D gene (6 bases). Trimming removed 3 bases at V and 5 bases at J, with 7 bases between. Germline V CDR1 and CDR2: KGHSH, LQKENI. The CDR3 contains 12 residues. The CDR3 sequence: CASSPDSETQYF. The CDR3, as DNA: TGTGCCAGCTCACCGGACAGTGAGACCCAGTACTTC.

This clonotype was counted only a few times. The CDR3 DNA reads as TGTGCCAGCAGTTTTCGCGGTTCCGAGCAGTACTTC. Translation gives CASSFRGSEQYF. V and J are TRBV12-3 or TRBV12-4 and TRBJ2-7; D is undetermined. The V gene lost 3 bases and the J gene lost 6 bases, with 9 bases spanning the gap. The CDR3 length is 12 residues.

The CDR3 sequence: CASSLQVTNTEAFF. The CDR3 DNA is TGTGCCAGCAGTTTACAGGTCACGAACACTGAAGCTTTCTTT. The chain is built from TRBV12-3 or TRBV12-4 and TRBJ1-1, with D uncertain. The CDR3 has 14 residues. Trimming removed 2 bases from V and 1 base from J, with 8 bases in between.

In this sample, this clonotype turned up a few times. The rearrangement links TRBV4-1 to TRBJ2-2, with D tentatively TRBD2 (5 bases). Germline V gives CDR1 MGHRA, CDR2 YSYEKL. The CDR3 contains 15 residues. Trimming removed 4 bases at V and 4 bases at J, with 13 bases between. The CDR3 here is CASSPSDRGTGELFF. CDR3 sequence (DNA): TGCGCCAGCAGCCCCTCGGACCGGGGCACCGGGGAGCTGTTTTTT.

This clonotype was picked up a small number of times. The chain links TRBV7-2 to TRBJ2-4; D uncertain. Germline V lookup: CDR1 SGHTA, CDR2 FQGNSA. The CDR3 contains 15 residues. The ends were cut back, 1 base at V and 0 bases at J, with 7 bases in the middle. CDR3 nucleotides: TGTGCCAGCAGCTTAGTCCCTTTAGCCAAAAACATTCAGTACTTC. Encoded protein: CASSLVPLAKNIQYF.

This clonotype was counted only a few times. The chain carries TRBV29-1 and TRBJ2-5; D call uncertain. The CDR3 has 10 residues. V was shortened by 6 bases and J by 6 bases, with 8 bases between the two germline ends. The germline V gene has CDR1 SQVTM and CDR2 ANQGSEA. Written as DNA, the CDR3 is TGCAGCGTAAATAGTCAGACCCAGTACTTC. Protein: CSVNSQTQYF.

A few counts support this clonotype. V gene TRBV10-3 combines with J gene TRBJ2-1; no firm D call. The V gene's germline CDR1 is ENHRY and CDR2 SYGVKD. This CDR3 is 13 amino acids long. V lost 4 bases, J lost 5 bases, and 9 bases lay in between. CDR3 coding DNA: TGTGCCATCAGTGTTTACGGAAACAATGAGCAGTTCTTC. This encodes CAISVYGNNEQFF.

This clonotype has only a few counts. The CDR3 loop reads CASSYSAVLNIQYF. Written as DNA, the CDR3 is TGTGCCAGCAGTTACTCGGCAGTCCTAAACATTCAGTACTTC. The chain employs TRBV6-5 and TRBJ2-4; no clear D. CDR1 and CDR2 from the germline V gene are MNHEY and SVGAGI. V lost 0 bases to trimming and J lost 6 bases, with 9 bases between them. The CDR3 has 14 residues.

The rearrangement joins TRBV29-1 to TRBJ2-6; D ambiguous. The CDR3 contains 14 residues. CDR1 and CDR2 from the germline V gene are SQVTM and ANQGSEA. V lost 4 bases, J lost 0 bases, and 7 bases lay in between. The CDR3, as DNA: TGCAGCGTTGCCAGGAGCTCTGGGGCCAACGTCCTGACTTTC. This encodes CSVARSSGANVLTF.

The V gene is TRBV7-9, the J gene TRBJ2-3; D is unclear. V lost 4 bases and J 4 bases, leaving 15 bases between the germline ends. This CDR3 spans 15 amino acids. Germline values: CDR1 SEHNR, CDR2 FQNEAQ (reference sequence). CDR3 DNA sequence: TGTGCCAGCAGCTGGGGTAATCACGCAGCAGATACGCAGTATTTT. It codes for CASSWGNHAADTQYF.

This chain links TRBV29-1 with TRBJ1-2; weak D call: TRBD1 (6 bases). Germline V gives CDR1 SQVTM, CDR2 ANQGSEA. Trimming shortened V by 3 bases and J by 6 bases, and 17 bases separated the two germline ends. This CDR3 comprises 14 residues. The DNA for the CDR3 is TGCAGCGTTGACTCCGAAAACAGGGTACATGGCTACACCTTC. This codes for CSVDSENRVHGYTF.

This sequence joins TRBV5-1 and TRBJ2-2; no reliable D call. Germline V gene data show CDR1 as SGHRS and CDR2 as YFSETQ. V was trimmed by 4 bases and J by 5 bases, leaving 12 bases between them. CDR3 size: 14 residues. Here the CDR3 DNA reads TGCGCCAGCAGCATAGAAACGCGGACCGGGGAGCTGTTTTTT. Encoded protein: CASSIETRTGELFF.

The J gene is TRBJ2-7, the V gene TRBV16, with D unresolved. V gave up 2 bases and J gave up 5 bases, with 4 bases separating them. The CDR3 is 11 residues long. CDR1 is KGHSY and CDR2 is FQNENV in the germline V gene. The CDR3 DNA follows: TGTGCCAGCAGCCAAGGGAACGAGCAGTACGTC. Amino acids: CASSQGNEQYV.

V is TRBV4-2 and J is TRBJ2-1; D remains ambiguous. With 4 bases removed from V and 4 bases from J, the gap between germline ends came to 11 bases. CDR3 length: 14 residues. The germline V gene has CDR1 LGHNA and CDR2 YNFKEQ. CDR3 DNA: TGTGCCAGCAGCCCCGGGCGCCTGTACAATGAGCAGTTCTTC. It yields the protein CASSPGRLYNEQFF.

This clonotype has just a few counts. The rearrangement links TRBV6-1 to TRBJ1-1; D unresolved. The CDR3 loop spans 15 amino acids. CDR1 is MNHNS and CDR2 is SASEGT in the germline V gene. Trimming took off 5 bases at V and 3 bases at J, with 16 bases between the two ends. CDR3 bases: TGTGCCAGCAGTACGAACCGCGGTGGGTACACTGAAGCTTTCTTT. The encoded protein is CASSTNRGGYTEAFF.

The chain recombines TRBV20-1 with TRBJ2-3; possibly TRBD1 for D (5 bases). CDR3 length: 13 residues. The V gene's germline CDR1 is DFQATT and CDR2 SNEGSKA (reference sequence). V was shortened by 8 bases and J by 2 bases, with 14 bases between the two germline ends. The CDR3 nucleotides are TGCAGTCAAGACCGCAGGGACACAGATACGCAGTATTTT. It encodes CSQDRRDTDTQYF.

The CDR3 bases are TGCGCCAGCAGCGCTGGGGGGGGTGGAAAACTGTTTTTT. Translating gives CASSAGGGGKLFF. This chain joins TRBV4-1 and TRBJ1-4; TRBD1 might be the D (5 bases). The CDR3 extends over 13 amino acids. Germline CDR1 and CDR2: MGHRA and YSYEKL. Between the trimmed V and J ends, which lost 5 bases and 10 bases, there was a span of 14 bases.

The V and J genes are TRBV28 and TRBJ1-3, with D unresolved. Germline CDR1 MDHEN, CDR2 SYDVKM. The CDR3 is made up of 16 amino acids. V was pared by 3 bases and J by 4 bases, with 16 bases between. The CDR3 DNA reads as TGTGCCAGCAGTTTTTCCCGGGCCCCACAGGGAAACACCATATATTTT. This codes for CASSFSRAPQGNTIYF.